This T cell receptor (beta chain) was profiled in a study of blood T cell repertoires in COVID-19. Turning to the study itself: Samples representing acute and convalescent COVID-19 were sourced from the United States, Italy and Spain.

The method was immunoSEQ multiplex PCR; TCRdb's version includes in-frame clones alone and lacks a portion of them. This sample has under 200,000 clones, with 86% found just once. This TCR came from a woman older than 75 in a cohort sampled during active or convalescent COVID-19. The sample comprised peripheral blood.

CDR3 DNA: TGTGCCAGCAAAGACAGGGGGCGAACTAATGAAAAACTGTTTTTT. It encodes CASKDRGRTNEKLFF. This rearrangement joins TRBV6-5 to TRBJ1-4, with 10 bases matching TRBD1. With V trimmed by 7 bases and J by 1 base, 3 bases remained unmatched. In germline, CDR1 is MNHEY, CDR2 SVGAGI. CDR3 length equals 15 residues.